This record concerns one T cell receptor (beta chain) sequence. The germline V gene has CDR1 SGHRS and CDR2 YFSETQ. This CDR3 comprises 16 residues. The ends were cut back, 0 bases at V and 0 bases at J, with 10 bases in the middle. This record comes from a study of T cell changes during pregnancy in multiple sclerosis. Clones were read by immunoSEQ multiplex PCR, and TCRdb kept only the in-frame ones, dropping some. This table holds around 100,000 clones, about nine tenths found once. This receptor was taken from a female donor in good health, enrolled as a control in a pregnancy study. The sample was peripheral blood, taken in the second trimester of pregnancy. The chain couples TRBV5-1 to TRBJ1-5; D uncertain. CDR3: CASSLDSSTSNQPQHF. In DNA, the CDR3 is TGCGCCAGCAGCTTGGACAGCTCAACTAGCAATCAGCCCCAGCATTTT.